This is a list of T cell receptor beta chains from one sample in a study of blood T cells in healthy people across ages. TCRdb called the 5' RACE reads again in MiXCR, with one record for every CDR3 protein. The sample has about 640,000 distinct CDR3 sequences, 58% seen once. Sequencing was carried out using blood. These receptor sequences come from a man aged 60-69 years in good health. The CDR3 runs from the conserved cysteine through the conserved F or W. Fields, in order: V gene, clone size, J gene, D gene, CDR3 protein, CDR3 DNA. D genes are given only for firm matches. Where a row states a size, it is once, few, many or the class of an expanded clone; other rows omit it.

TRBV7-9	-	TRBJ1-6	-	CTSSLLGSNSPLHF	TGTACCAGCAGCTTACTGGGGAGTAATTCACCCCTCCACTTT
TRBV2	-	TRBJ1-6	-	CASSGAVFDSPLHF	TGTGCCAGCAGTGGGGCAGTATTTGATTCACCCCTCCACTTT
TRBV7-9	-	TRBJ1-2	-	CASSPMTTDHYGYTF	TGTGCCAGCAGCCCAATGACGACGGACCACTATGGCTACACCTTC
TRBV12-3/TRBV12-4	-	TRBJ1-2	TRBD1	CASSFQGEDYGYTF	TGTGCCAGCAGTTTTCAGGGGGAGGACTATGGCTACACCTTC
TRBV12-3/TRBV12-4	-	TRBJ2-1	-	CASRLTSNEQFF	TGTGCCAGCAGACTTACTAGCAATGAGCAGTTCTTC
TRBV15	many	TRBJ1-2	-	CATSQSSGSGYTF	TGTGCCACCAGCCAATCATCGGGGAGTGGCTACACCTTC
TRBV20-1	few	TRBJ2-5	-	CSAPGLTQETQYF	TGCAGTGCACCCGGGCTAACCCAAGAGACCCAGTACTTC
TRBV6-2/TRBV6-3	few	TRBJ2-5	TRBD2	CASSPPGTSGKETQYF	TGTGCCAGCAGTCCGCCCGGGACTAGCGGGAAAGAGACCCAGTACTTC
TRBV20-1	-	TRBJ2-5	-	CSARVRGGETQYF	TGCAGTGCTAGAGTCAGGGGCGGAGAGACCCAGTACTTC
TRBV7-9	few	TRBJ2-3	TRBD1	CASSLTGQGTDTQYF	TGTGCCAGCAGCTTAACAGGACAGGGAACCGATACGCAGTATTTT
TRBV12-3/TRBV12-4	-	TRBJ2-5	TRBD1	CASSTTTGEETQYF	TGTGCCAGCAGTACTACGACAGGGGAAGAGACCCAGTACTTC
TRBV7-9	few	TRBJ1-4	-	CASSPYHRQGKLFF	TGTGCCAGCAGCCCCTACCACCGGCAGGGAAAACTGTTTTTT
TRBV7-2	-	TRBJ2-7	TRBD1	CASSQGAGGLFEQYF	TGTGCCAGCAGCCAAGGGGCAGGGGGCTTGTTCGAGCAGTACTTC
TRBV12-3/TRBV12-4	-	TRBJ2-3	-	CASRPAGISSTDTQYF	TGTGCCAGCAGGCCGGCGGGTATATCTAGCACAGATACGCAGTATTTT
TRBV6-1	-	TRBJ2-1	TRBD2	CASSEDGGGTEQFF	TGTGCCAGCAGTGAAGATGGCGGGGGGACTGAGCAGTTCTTC
TRBV15	-	TRBJ1-2	TRBD1	CATSRDHGTAYGYTF	TGTGCCACCAGCAGAGATCACGGGACAGCCTATGGCTACACCTTC
TRBV28	-	TRBJ2-7	TRBD1	CASSSGQGFEQYF	TGTGCCAGCAGTTCGGGACAGGGGTTCGAGCAGTACTTC
TRBV7-2	-	TRBJ1-6	-	CASSPSSSYNSPLHF	TGTGCCAGCAGCCCCTCCAGCTCCTATAATTCACCCCTCCACTTT
TRBV13	-	TRBJ2-7	TRBD1	CASSSGTGKSYEQYF	TGTGCCAGCAGTTCCGGGACAGGAAAATCCTACGAGCAGTACTTC
TRBV20-1	once	TRBJ2-6	-	CSARVDRSSGANVLTF	TGCAGTGCTAGAGTTGACCGAAGCTCTGGGGCCAACGTCCTGACTTTC
TRBV6-1	-	TRBJ2-4	TRBD2	CAGRKLAGAPLGKNIQYF	TGTGCCGGCAGGAAACTAGCGGGGGCCCCCTTGGGCAAAAACATTCAGTACTTC
TRBV20-1	many	TRBJ1-1	-	CSASRTAYEAFF	TGCAGTGCTAGTAGGACAGCCTATGAAGCTTTCTTT
TRBV20-1	-	TRBJ2-3	-	CSAKPAGRDTQYF	TGCAGTGCCAAGCCTGCGGGCCGCGATACGCAGTATTTT
TRBV20-1	-	TRBJ1-1	-	CSARGEGGTEAFF	TGCAGTGCTCGGGGGGAGGGAGGCACTGAAGCTTTCTTT
TRBV25-1	-	TRBJ1-4	-	CASSDRDGNEKLFF	TGTGCCAGCAGCGACCGCGACGGTAATGAAAAACTGTTTTTT
TRBV3-1	-	TRBJ1-5	-	CASSQGRALGQPQHF	TGTGCCAGCAGCCAAGGAAGGGCGCTGGGACAGCCCCAGCATTTT
TRBV11-2	-	TRBJ2-7	TRBD2	CASSLALAGAPRDEQYF	TGTGCCAGCAGCTTAGCTCTAGCGGGGGCCCCACGAGACGAGCAGTACTTC
TRBV5-1	-	TRBJ2-1	-	CASSLWDWYNEQFF	TGCGCCAGCAGCTTGTGGGACTGGTACAATGAGCAGTTCTTC
TRBV5-1	-	TRBJ2-1	TRBD2	CASSLAGSSGRNNEQFF	TGCGCCAGCAGCTTGGCCGGAAGTAGCGGGAGAAACAATGAGCAGTTCTTC
TRBV3-1	-	TRBJ1-4	-	CASRVGADEKLFF	TGTGCCAGCAGGGTAGGGGCCGATGAAAAACTGTTTTTT
TRBV25-1	few	TRBJ2-7	TRBD1	CASSKGQGAYEQYF	TGTGCCAGCAGTAAGGGACAGGGGGCCTACGAGCAGTACTTC
TRBV27	-	TRBJ2-7	-	CASSSPTMTGGPDEQYF	TGCGCCAGCAGTTCTCCTACAATGACAGGAGGTCCGGACGAGCAGTACTTC
TRBV28	-	TRBJ1-4	TRBD1	CASSATGGSEKLFF	TGTGCCAGCAGTGCGACAGGGGGCTCTGAAAAACTGTTTTTT
TRBV20-1	-	TRBJ2-5	TRBD2	CSAEMGLAQETQYF	TGCAGTGCAGAGATGGGACTAGCCCAAGAGACCCAGTACTTC
TRBV21-1	few	TRBJ2-5	-	CASTTRETQYF	TGTGCCAGCACCACCCGGGAGACCCAGTACTTC
TRBV7-9	-	TRBJ2-7	-	CASSLAAGPASYEQYF	TGTGCCAGCAGCTTAGCGGCAGGTCCCGCTTCCTACGAGCAGTACTTC
TRBV28	-	TRBJ2-3	-	CASSPPGWQTTDTQYF	TGTGCCAGCAGTCCCCCGGGTTGGCAGACCACAGATACGCAGTATTTT
TRBV20-1	-	TRBJ1-3	-	CSARDHSRPSGNTIYF	TGCAGTGCTAGAGATCACAGCAGGCCCTCTGGAAACACCATATATTTT
TRBV7-9	once	TRBJ2-5	TRBD2	CASSFGGSKRNEQYF	TGTGCCAGCAGCTTCGGGGGGTCGAAGAGGAATGAGCAGTACTTC
TRBV5-1	once	TRBJ1-6	-	CASSSEYSPLHF	TGCGCCAGCAGCTCAGAATATTCACCCCTCCACTTT
TRBV20-1	few	TRBJ2-6	-	CSAWGGEANVLTF	TGCAGTGCTTGGGGCGGAGAGGCCAACGTCCTGACTTTC
TRBV4-3	-	TRBJ2-7	-	CASSQGPLSYEQYF	TGCGCCAGCAGCCAAGGTCCCCTCTCCTACGAGCAGTACTTC
TRBV4-2	-	TRBJ2-7	-	CASSQERGPRGEQYF	TGTGCCAGCAGCCAAGAGCGGGGACCCAGGGGCGAGCAGTACTTC
TRBV5-1	-	TRBJ1-1	TRBD1	CASSTGQEKAFF	TGCGCCAGCAGCACCGGACAGGAGAAAGCTTTCTTT
TRBV2	few	TRBJ2-7	-	CASSVRGGEQYF	TGTGCCAGCAGTGTACGGGGAGGCGAGCAGTACTTC
TRBV12-3/TRBV12-4	many	TRBJ2-1	-	CASSSNYNEQFF	TGTGCCAGCAGTTCCAATTACAATGAGCAGTTCTTC
TRBV5-8	-	TRBJ2-1	-	CASSLYGNEQFF	TGTGCCAGCAGCTTGTACGGCAATGAGCAGTTCTTC
TRBV29-1	-	TRBJ2-4	-	CSVEEWDSSKNIQYF	TGCAGCGTTGAAGAGTGGGATTCTAGCAAAAACATTCAGTACTTC
TRBV20-1	few	TRBJ1-1	-	CSARGISPVAFF	TGCAGTGCTAGAGGGATTTCCCCTGTAGCTTTCTTT
TRBV27	-	TRBJ1-2	-	CASSPRLNSNHGYTF	TGTGCCAGCAGTCCACGTCTCAATTCGAACCATGGCTACACCTTC
TRBV24-1	-	TRBJ2-2	-	CATKTGDTGELFF	TGTGCTACTAAAACGGGGGACACCGGGGAGCTGTTTTTT
TRBV10-3	-	TRBJ2-3	-	CASSSPGPSTDTQYF	TGTGCCAGCAGTTCACCGGGACCCAGCACAGATACGCAGTATTTT
TRBV6-1	once	TRBJ2-7	TRBD2	CASSEVGGTYEQYF	TGTGCCAGCAGTGAAGTGGGGGGGACCTACGAGCAGTACTTC
TRBV15	-	TRBJ2-7	TRBD2	CATSRGGTSGAYEQYF	TGTGCCACCAGCCGAGGGGGGACTAGCGGGGCCTACGAGCAGTACTTC
TRBV30	-	TRBJ1-2	-	CAWSGGANYGYTF	TGTGCCTGGAGTGGCGGGGCAAACTATGGCTACACCTTC
TRBV20-1	few	TRBJ2-7	-	CSASAPTTYEQYF	TGCAGTGCTAGTGCCCCCACAACCTACGAGCAGTACTTC
TRBV10-1	-	TRBJ2-7	-	CASGALASTEQYF	TGCGCCAGCGGTGCGCTAGCGTCGACCGAGCAGTACTTC
TRBV2	-	TRBJ2-6	-	CASSETKANVLTF	TGTGCCAGCAGTGAGACAAAGGCCAACGTCCTGACTTTC
TRBV7-2	-	TRBJ1-6	-	CASSLGQGPNSPLHF	TGTGCCAGCAGCTTAGGTCAGGGCCCGAATTCACCCCTCCACTTT
TRBV10-3	-	TRBJ1-6	-	CAISESVSYNSPPHF	TGTGCCATCAGTGAGAGTGTCTCCTATAATTCACCCCCCCACTTT